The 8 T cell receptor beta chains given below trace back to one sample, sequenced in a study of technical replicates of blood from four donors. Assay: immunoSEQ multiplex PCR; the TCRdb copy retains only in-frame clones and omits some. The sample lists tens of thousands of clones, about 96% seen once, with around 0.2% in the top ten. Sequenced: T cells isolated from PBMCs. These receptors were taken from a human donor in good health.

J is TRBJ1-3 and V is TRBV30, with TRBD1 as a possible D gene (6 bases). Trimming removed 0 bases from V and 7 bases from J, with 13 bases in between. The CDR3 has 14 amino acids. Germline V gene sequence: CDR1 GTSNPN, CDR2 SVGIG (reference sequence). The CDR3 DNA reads TGTGCCTGGAGTGTACTAACAGGGAAGAACACCATATATTTT. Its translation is CAWSVLTGKNTIYF.

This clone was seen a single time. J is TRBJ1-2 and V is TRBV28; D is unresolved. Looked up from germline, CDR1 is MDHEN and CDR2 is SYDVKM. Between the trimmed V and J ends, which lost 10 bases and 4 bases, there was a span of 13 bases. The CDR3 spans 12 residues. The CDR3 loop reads CATKTPGYGYTF. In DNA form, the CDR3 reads TGTGCCACCAAGACACCTGGCTATGGCTACACCTTC.

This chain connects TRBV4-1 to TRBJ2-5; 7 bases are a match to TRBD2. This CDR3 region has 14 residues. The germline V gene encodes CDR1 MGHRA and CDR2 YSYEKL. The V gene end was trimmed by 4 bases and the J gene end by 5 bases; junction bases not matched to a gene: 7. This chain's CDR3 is CASSPIRGGETQYF. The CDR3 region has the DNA TGCGCCAGCAGCCCTATAAGGGGAGGGGAGACCCAGTACTTC.

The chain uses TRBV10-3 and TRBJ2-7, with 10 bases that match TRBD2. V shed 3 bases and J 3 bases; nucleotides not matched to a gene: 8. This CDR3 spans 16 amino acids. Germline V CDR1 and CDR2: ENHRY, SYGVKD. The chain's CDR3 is CAISDEREGPSYEQYF. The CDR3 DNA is TGTGCCATCAGTGACGAGCGGGAGGGCCCTAGCTACGAGCAGTACTTC.

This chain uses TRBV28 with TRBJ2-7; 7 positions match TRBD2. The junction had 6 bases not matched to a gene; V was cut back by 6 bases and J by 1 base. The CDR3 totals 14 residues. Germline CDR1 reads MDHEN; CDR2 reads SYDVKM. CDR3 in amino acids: CASRWTRGSYEQYF. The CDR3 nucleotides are TGTGCCAGCAGATGGACTAGAGGTTCCTACGAGCAGTACTTC.

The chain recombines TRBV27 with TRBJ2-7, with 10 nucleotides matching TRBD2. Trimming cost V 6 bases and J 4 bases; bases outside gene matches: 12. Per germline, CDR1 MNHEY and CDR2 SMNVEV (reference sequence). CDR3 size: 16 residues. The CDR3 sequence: CASSRTSLAGRYEQYF. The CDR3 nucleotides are TGTGCCAGCAGCCGAACGTCACTAGCGGGACGATACGAGCAGTACTTC.

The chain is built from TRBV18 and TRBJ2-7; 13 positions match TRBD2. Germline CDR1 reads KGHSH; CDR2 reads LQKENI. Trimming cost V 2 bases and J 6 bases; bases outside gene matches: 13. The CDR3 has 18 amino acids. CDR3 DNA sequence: TGTGCCAGCTCACCATTCCCCCTGACTAGCGGGGGGCTCTTCGAGCAGTACTTC. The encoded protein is CASSPFPLTSGGLFEQYF.

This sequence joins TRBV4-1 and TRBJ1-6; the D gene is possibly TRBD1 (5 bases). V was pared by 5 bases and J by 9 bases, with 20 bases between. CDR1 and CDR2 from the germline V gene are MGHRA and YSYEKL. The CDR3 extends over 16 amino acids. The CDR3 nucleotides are TGCGCCAGCAGCGACAACCTTCAGGGTTCGTTTTCACCCCTCCACTTT. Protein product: CASSDNLQGSFSPLHF.